This T cell receptor beta chain was sequenced in a study of T cell changes during pregnancy in multiple sclerosis. TCRdb's copy holds only in-frame clones and misses some; the assay was immunoSEQ multiplex PCR. Among roughly 75,000 clones listed, 85% to 95% were seen once. The V and J ends lost 6 bases and 5 bases, in that order; junction bases with no gene match: 0. Germline V gene lookup returns CDR1 KGHSH and CDR2 LQKENI. This CDR3 spans 13 amino acids. The rearrangement links TRBV18 to TRBJ2-1, with 11 bases fitting TRBD2. Sequenced here: peripheral blood, sampled after pregnancy. This clonotype originated in a female donor in good health, enrolled as a control in a pregnancy study. DNA of the CDR3: TGTGCCAGCTCTAGCGGGAGGGACAATGAGCAGTTCTTC. Translating gives CASSSGRDNEQFF.